The rows below give T cell receptor beta chains drawn from one sample of a study of shared clonotypes between healthy human individuals. Profiled with immunoSEQ multiplex PCR; TCRdb holds only in-frame clones, not every one. The data hold more than 2 million clones, with over 85% observed a single time. The sample comprised naive CD8+ T cells from PBMCs. These receptors were collected from a man younger than 35 in good health. Some clones in this sample may be carry-over from other donors' samples. CDR3s include the opening cysteine and the closing phenylalanine or tryptophan. D genes are given only for firm matches. Clone size is not always given. Where it is, it says once, few, many or a class for expanded clones.

V	J	D	size	CDR3	DNA
TRBV19	TRBJ2-3	NA	NA	CASSVRRTDTQYF	TGTGCCAGTAGTGTCAGGAGGACAGATACGCAGTATTTT
TRBV7-6	TRBJ2-2	TRBD1	NA	CASRLDRTNTGELFF	TGTGCCAGCAGACTGGACAGGACTAACACCGGGGAGCTGTTTTTT
TRBV5-1	TRBJ2-7	NA	NA	CASRPDRSLYEQYF	TGCGCCAGCAGGCCTGACAGATCACTCTACGAGCAGTACTTC
TRBV27	TRBJ2-7	TRBD1	NA	CASSPFLLGGIGEQYF	TGTGCCAGCAGTCCATTTCTATTAGGGGGCATCGGCGAGCAGTACTTC
TRBV28	TRBJ1-5	NA	few	CASSLHENAPQHF	TGTGCCAGCAGTTTACATGAAAATGCGCCCCAGCATTTT
TRBV2	TRBJ2-2	NA	NA	CASTPPNTGELFF	TGTGCCAGCACACCCCCAAACACCGGGGAGCTGTTTTTT
TRBV27	TRBJ2-6	NA	NA	CASSSSLGGANVLTF	TGTGCCAGCAGTTCTTCTCTGGGTGGGGCCAACGTCCTGACTTTC
TRBV18	TRBJ2-4	NA	NA	CASSPDGSRKENIQYF	TGTGCCAGCTCACCAGACGGGTCGCGGAAAGAAAACATTCAGTACTTC
TRBV10-1	TRBJ1-3	NA	NA	CADLPLPGRESGNTIYF	TGCGCCGACCTACCCCTTCCAGGCAGGGAGTCTGGAAACACCATATATTTT
TRBV27	TRBJ2-3	NA	NA	CASSLLGDTQYF	TGTGCCAGCAGTTTGTTAGGAGATACGCAGTATTTT
TRBV11-3	TRBJ2-5	TRBD1	NA	CASSKAGTVTEGTQYF	TGTGCCAGCAGCAAGGCCGGGACAGTCACGGAAGGGACCCAGTACTTC
TRBV4-1	TRBJ2-7	TRBD1	NA	CASSQGEDRRYEQYF	TGCGCCAGCAGCCAAGGTGAGGACAGGCGCTACGAGCAGTACTTC
TRBV13	TRBJ1-2	NA	NA	CASSLGGAAYGYTF	TGTGCCAGCAGCTTAGGCGGGGCTGCGTATGGCTACACCTTC
TRBV9	TRBJ2-3	NA	NA	CASSVVDRRTDTQYF	TGTGCCAGCAGCGTAGTCGACCGCCGCACAGATACGCAGTATTTT
TRBV27	TRBJ2-7	NA	NA	CASSSPLDGGTYEQYF	TGTGCCAGCAGTTCGCCTCTTGACGGGGGAACCTACGAGCAGTACTTC
TRBV28	TRBJ1-4	TRBD1	NA	CASSLQGATNEKLFF	TGTGCCAGCAGCCTACAGGGGGCAACTAATGAAAAACTGTTTTTT
TRBV27	TRBJ2-7	TRBD1	NA	CASSYGQGPYFYEQYF	TGTGCCAGCAGTTACGGACAGGGGCCTTATTTCTACGAGCAGTACTTC
TRBV4-1	TRBJ2-5	TRBD1	NA	CASSPGQGVVETQYF	TGCGCCAGCAGCCCGGGACAGGGCGTCGTAGAGACCCAGTACTTC
TRBV11-2	TRBJ1-2	TRBD1	once	CASSGSGGNYGYTF	TGTGCCAGCAGCGGCTCAGGGGGGAACTATGGCTACACCTTC
TRBV13	TRBJ2-7	TRBD1	NA	CASSADRDNEQYF	TGTGCCAGCAGCGCGGACAGGGATAACGAGCAGTACTTC